This T cell receptor (beta chain) was sequenced in a study of cytomegalovirus exposure and HLA in healthy donors. The PCR had 60 Vbeta and 13 Jbeta primers. Measured with immunoSEQ multiplex PCR; TCRdb has only the in-frame clones, and not every one. The table shows about 210,000 clones, with around 80% occurring only once. This clonotype was obtained from a boy aged 5-17 years in good health and CMV-seronegative. Sample: PBMCs.

The CDR3 loop is CASSPDSTYEQYF. In DNA, the CDR3 is TGTGCCAGCTCACCTGACAGTACCTACGAGCAGTACTTC. This chain connects TRBV18 to TRBJ2-5; weak D call: TRBD1 (5 bases). The tail of the sequence fits TRBJ2-7 better, so the J call may be wrong. CDR3 size: 13 residues. Germline V gives CDR1 KGHSH, CDR2 LQKENI.